This passage covers 23 T cell receptor beta chains from one sample sequenced in a study of blood T cell repertoires in COVID-19. Assay used: immunoSEQ multiplex PCR; TCRdb lists only in-frame clones, some missing. The table shows 150,000 to 200,000 clones, with more than 80% occurring only once. The specimen sequenced was peripheral blood. These receptors originate from an older woman with acute or convalescent COVID-19.

The chain recombines TRBV5-5 with TRBJ1-4, with D perhaps matching TRBD1 (5 bases). Trimming pared 3 bases from V and 6 bases from J, leaving 6 bases between. Per germline, CDR1 SGHKS and CDR2 YYEKEE (reference sequence). The CDR3 totals 12 residues. The CDR3 coding sequence is TGTGCCAGCAGCTCGGGGGATGAAAAACTGTTTTTT. Amino acids: CASSSGDEKLFF.

This clone was seen a handful of times. The chain carries TRBV2 and TRBJ1-5; D may be TRBD1 (6 bases). Germline V gives CDR1 SNHLY, CDR2 FYNNEI. The CDR3 is 15 residues long. V was cut by 7 bases and J by 6 bases, with 19 bases left in between. The CDR3 nucleotides read TGTGCCAGCACCCAACATCGAGGGGGTAGTCAGCCCCAGCATTTT. This codes for CASTQHRGGSQPQHF.

V is TRBV9 and J is TRBJ1-6, with 7 bases that match TRBD1. This CDR3 is 15 amino acids long. Trimming at V came to 4 bases and at J to 4 bases, leaving 5 bases not matched to a gene. Germline V gene sequence: CDR1 SGDLS, CDR2 YYNGEE. The CDR3 here is CASSPRDSYNSPLHF. For the CDR3, the DNA is TGTGCCAGCAGCCCCCGGGACAGTTATAATTCACCCCTCCACTTT.

V gene TRBV7-3 combines with J gene TRBJ1-2; weak D call: TRBD1 (5 bases). The CDR3 runs to 15 residues. The V gene lost 0 bases and the J gene lost 5 bases, with 13 bases spanning the gap. Germline V gene lookup returns CDR1 SGHTA and CDR2 FQGTGA. CDR3: CASSLTGAGVYGYTF. DNA for the CDR3: TGTGCCAGCAGCTTAACAGGCGCGGGGGTGTATGGCTACACCTTC.

This clone has only a few counts. The sample carries other DNA sequences with the same CDR3. The chain combines TRBV7-9 with TRBJ2-2, with 9 bases fitting TRBD1. Trimming at V came to 5 bases and at J to 3 bases, leaving 4 bases not matched to a gene. CDR3 length equals 15 residues. Per the germline V gene, CDR1 is SEHNR and CDR2 is FQNEAQ (reference sequence). CDR3 nucleotide sequence: TGTGCCAGCAGCCACCGGGACAGGGACACCGGGGAGCTGTTTTTT. Translation gives CASSHRDRDTGELFF. Using reference TRBV7-9 and TRBJ2-2 for the parts outside the CDR3, the full variable domain is DTGVSQNPRHKITKRGQNVTFRCDPISEHNRLYWYRQTLGQGPEFLTYFQNEAQLEKSRLLSDRFSAERPKGSFSTLEIQRTEQGDSAMYLCASSHRDRDTGELFFGEGSRLTVL.

The rearrangement links TRBV14 to TRBJ1-5; D is ambiguous. V was clipped by 4 bases and J by 7 bases, with 8 bases between them. The germline gives CDR1 SGHDN, CDR2 FVKESK. CDR3 size: 12 residues. The CDR3 sequence is CASSRVPQPQHF. CDR3 coding DNA: TGTGCCAGCAGCCGAGTCCCCCAGCCCCAGCATTTT.

This chain links TRBV30 with TRBJ2-7; 8 positions agree with TRBD1. V was pared by 5 bases and J by 7 bases, with 10 bases of the junction left unmatched. The CDR3 spans 13 residues. CDR1 is GTSNPN and CDR2 is SVGIG in the germline V gene (reference sequence). CDR3 bases: TGTGCCTGGGGACCAGGGGGCTTGGGGGAGCAGTACGTC. Amino acid sequence: CAWGPGGLGEQYV.

The chain employs TRBV29-1 and TRBJ2-3; 7 nucleotides align to TRBD1. Unmatched junction bases numbered 3, after V lost 6 bases and J lost 3 bases. Germline V gene lookup returns CDR1 SQVTM and CDR2 ANQGSEA. There are 12 residues in the CDR3. CDR3 nucleotide sequence: TGCAGCGTGTACAGGGGAACAGATACGCAGTATTTT. Translation: CSVYRGTDTQYF.

This clone occurred a few times. The rearrangement links TRBV20-1 to TRBJ2-1, with D perhaps matching TRBD2 (5 bases). This CDR3 region has 11 residues. The germline V gene encodes CDR1 DFQATT and CDR2 SNEGSKA (reference sequence). V dropped 3 bases and J dropped 7 bases, with 7 bases sitting between them. The CDR3 region is CSARDWNEQFF. The CDR3 DNA sequence: TGCAGTGCTAGGGACTGGAATGAGCAGTTCTTC.

The chain is built from TRBV11-2 and TRBJ2-5, with D maybe TRBD2 (6 bases). V was clipped by 5 bases and J by 5 bases, with 6 bases between them. The CDR3 runs 11 residues. Germline V gene sequence: CDR1 SGHAT, CDR2 FQNNGV. CDR3 sequence reads: CASSGGETQYF. The CDR3 DNA is TGTGCCAGCAGCGGGGGGGAGACCCAGTACTTC.

This chain uses TRBV7-9 with TRBJ2-5; D gene ambiguous. The CDR3 extends over 15 amino acids. Germline CDR1 reads SEHNR; CDR2 reads FQNEAQ (reference sequence). V lost 10 bases and J 0 bases, leaving 18 bases between the germline ends. As DNA, the CDR3 is TGTGCCATTGTGGGCAGTATTTTGTACCAAGAGACCCAGTACTTC. Its protein is CAIVGSILYQETQYF.

This sequence joins TRBV9 and TRBJ2-7; 12 bases fit TRBD2. The CDR3 length is 18 residues. V gave up 4 bases and J gave up 5 bases; unmatched junction bases: 16. Germline V CDR1 and CDR2: SGDLS, YYNGEE. CDR3 sequence reads: CASSPGSLAGGFLDEQYF. As DNA, the CDR3 is TGTGCCAGCAGCCCAGGGTCTCTAGCGGGAGGGTTTCTGGACGAGCAGTACTTC.

The chain employs TRBV29-1 and TRBJ2-7; maybe TRBD2 (5 bases). CDR1 and CDR2 (germline): SQVTM, ANQGSEA. V dropped 2 bases and J dropped 0 bases, with 5 bases sitting between them. The CDR3 contains 12 residues. CDR3 bases: TGCAGCGTTGAAAGCGGCTCCTACGAGCAGTACTTC. Protein: CSVESGSYEQYF.

This chain joins TRBV20-1 and TRBJ1-2, with 9 bases lining up with TRBD1. J lost 2 bases, V lost 3 bases, and 4 bases had no gene match. The CDR3 covers 14 residues. CDR1 is DFQATT and CDR2 is SNEGSKA in the germline V gene (reference sequence). For the CDR3, the DNA is TGCAGTGCTAGTGGGGGACAGGGCAACTATGGCTACACCTTC. It specifies CSASGGQGNYGYTF.

The chain employs TRBV19 and TRBJ2-7, with no clear D. V lost 0 bases to trimming and J lost 3 bases, with 6 bases between them. Germline-derived CDR1 and CDR2 are LNHDA and SQIVND (reference sequence). The CDR3 runs to 13 residues. The DNA of the CDR3 is TGTGCCAGTAGTATAGACACCTACTACGAGCAGTACTTC. This translates into CASSIDTYYEQYF.

The chain carries TRBV10-1 and TRBJ2-3; D is unclear. Between the trimmed V and J ends, which lost 3 bases and 2 bases, there was a span of 12 bases. The length of the CDR3 is 15 residues. The germline V gene encodes CDR1 WNHNN and CDR2 SYGVQD (reference sequence). The CDR3 DNA follows: TGCGCCAGCAGTGACGGAGCACCACTCACAGATACGCAGTATTTT. It yields the protein CASSDGAPLTDTQYF.

This clone was recorded a few times. The V and J genes are TRBV29-1 and TRBJ1-2; TRBD1 aligns across 7 bases. CDR1 SQVTM and CDR2 ANQGSEA come from the germline V gene. CDR3 length equals 13 residues. V dropped 7 bases and J dropped 0; count of bases not matched to a gene: 5. The CDR3 region is CSAVTGTNYGYTF. The DNA of the CDR3 is TGCAGCGCCGTGACAGGGACTAACTATGGCTACACCTTC.

The V gene is TRBV5-5, the J gene TRBJ1-2; D is perhaps TRBD1 (6 bases). Trimming pared 0 bases from V and 8 bases from J, leaving 14 bases between. Germline V gene data show CDR1 as SGHKS and CDR2 as YYEKEE (reference sequence). The CDR3 has 14 amino acids. CDR3 sequence (DNA): TGTGCCAGCAGCTTGGTGGGCCAGGGGCTCGGCTACACCTTC. Translated, it gives CASSLVGQGLGYTF.

V and J are TRBV5-1 and TRBJ1-2; TRBD1 matches at 9 bases. The CDR3 has 17 amino acids. V dropped 1 base and J dropped 3; count of bases not matched to a gene: 10. CDR1 SGHRS and CDR2 YFSETQ come from the germline V gene. This CDR3 reads CASSLKGTGLADYGYTF. The CDR3 region has the DNA TGCGCCAGCAGCTTGAAAGGGACAGGGCTCGCAGACTATGGCTACACCTTC.

V usage is TRBV6-5 and J usage is TRBJ1-3; TRBD1 matches at 11 bases. In germline, CDR1 is MNHEY, CDR2 SVGAGI. The CDR3 is 15 amino acids. The junction had 6 bases not matched to a gene; V was cut back by 8 bases and J by 3 bases. The CDR3 is CASGRDRGNGNTIYF. The CDR3 bases are TGTGCCAGCGGTAGGGACAGGGGGAATGGAAACACCATATATTTT.

The chain joins TRBV18 to TRBJ1-1; unclear D gene. The CDR3 totals 12 residues. V dropped 7 bases and J dropped 1 base, with 7 bases sitting between them. The germline CDR1 and CDR2 sequences are KGHSH and LQKENI. The CDR3 coding sequence is TGTGCCAGCTTACACCCGAACACTGAAGCTTTCTTT. It encodes CASLHPNTEAFF.

DNA of the CDR3: TGTGCCAGCAGCGGTAGCTTGGTGGGCAATGAGCAGTTCTTC. Translated: CASSGSLVGNEQFF. The genes are TRBV6-2 or TRBV6-3 and TRBJ2-1; D uncertain. V lost 6 bases to trimming and J lost 6 bases, with 15 bases between them. Germline V gene sequence: CDR1 MNHEY, CDR2 SVGEGT. This CDR3 contains 14 residues.

The chain recombines TRBV2 with TRBJ1-3; no reliable D call. CDR1 is SNHLY, CDR2 FYNNEI, per germline. V lost 1 base and J 8 bases, leaving 6 bases between the germline ends. The CDR3 covers 12 residues. CDR3 protein: CASSEGRDTIYF. CDR3 in DNA: TGTGCCAGCAGTGAAGGTCGGGACACCATATATTTT.